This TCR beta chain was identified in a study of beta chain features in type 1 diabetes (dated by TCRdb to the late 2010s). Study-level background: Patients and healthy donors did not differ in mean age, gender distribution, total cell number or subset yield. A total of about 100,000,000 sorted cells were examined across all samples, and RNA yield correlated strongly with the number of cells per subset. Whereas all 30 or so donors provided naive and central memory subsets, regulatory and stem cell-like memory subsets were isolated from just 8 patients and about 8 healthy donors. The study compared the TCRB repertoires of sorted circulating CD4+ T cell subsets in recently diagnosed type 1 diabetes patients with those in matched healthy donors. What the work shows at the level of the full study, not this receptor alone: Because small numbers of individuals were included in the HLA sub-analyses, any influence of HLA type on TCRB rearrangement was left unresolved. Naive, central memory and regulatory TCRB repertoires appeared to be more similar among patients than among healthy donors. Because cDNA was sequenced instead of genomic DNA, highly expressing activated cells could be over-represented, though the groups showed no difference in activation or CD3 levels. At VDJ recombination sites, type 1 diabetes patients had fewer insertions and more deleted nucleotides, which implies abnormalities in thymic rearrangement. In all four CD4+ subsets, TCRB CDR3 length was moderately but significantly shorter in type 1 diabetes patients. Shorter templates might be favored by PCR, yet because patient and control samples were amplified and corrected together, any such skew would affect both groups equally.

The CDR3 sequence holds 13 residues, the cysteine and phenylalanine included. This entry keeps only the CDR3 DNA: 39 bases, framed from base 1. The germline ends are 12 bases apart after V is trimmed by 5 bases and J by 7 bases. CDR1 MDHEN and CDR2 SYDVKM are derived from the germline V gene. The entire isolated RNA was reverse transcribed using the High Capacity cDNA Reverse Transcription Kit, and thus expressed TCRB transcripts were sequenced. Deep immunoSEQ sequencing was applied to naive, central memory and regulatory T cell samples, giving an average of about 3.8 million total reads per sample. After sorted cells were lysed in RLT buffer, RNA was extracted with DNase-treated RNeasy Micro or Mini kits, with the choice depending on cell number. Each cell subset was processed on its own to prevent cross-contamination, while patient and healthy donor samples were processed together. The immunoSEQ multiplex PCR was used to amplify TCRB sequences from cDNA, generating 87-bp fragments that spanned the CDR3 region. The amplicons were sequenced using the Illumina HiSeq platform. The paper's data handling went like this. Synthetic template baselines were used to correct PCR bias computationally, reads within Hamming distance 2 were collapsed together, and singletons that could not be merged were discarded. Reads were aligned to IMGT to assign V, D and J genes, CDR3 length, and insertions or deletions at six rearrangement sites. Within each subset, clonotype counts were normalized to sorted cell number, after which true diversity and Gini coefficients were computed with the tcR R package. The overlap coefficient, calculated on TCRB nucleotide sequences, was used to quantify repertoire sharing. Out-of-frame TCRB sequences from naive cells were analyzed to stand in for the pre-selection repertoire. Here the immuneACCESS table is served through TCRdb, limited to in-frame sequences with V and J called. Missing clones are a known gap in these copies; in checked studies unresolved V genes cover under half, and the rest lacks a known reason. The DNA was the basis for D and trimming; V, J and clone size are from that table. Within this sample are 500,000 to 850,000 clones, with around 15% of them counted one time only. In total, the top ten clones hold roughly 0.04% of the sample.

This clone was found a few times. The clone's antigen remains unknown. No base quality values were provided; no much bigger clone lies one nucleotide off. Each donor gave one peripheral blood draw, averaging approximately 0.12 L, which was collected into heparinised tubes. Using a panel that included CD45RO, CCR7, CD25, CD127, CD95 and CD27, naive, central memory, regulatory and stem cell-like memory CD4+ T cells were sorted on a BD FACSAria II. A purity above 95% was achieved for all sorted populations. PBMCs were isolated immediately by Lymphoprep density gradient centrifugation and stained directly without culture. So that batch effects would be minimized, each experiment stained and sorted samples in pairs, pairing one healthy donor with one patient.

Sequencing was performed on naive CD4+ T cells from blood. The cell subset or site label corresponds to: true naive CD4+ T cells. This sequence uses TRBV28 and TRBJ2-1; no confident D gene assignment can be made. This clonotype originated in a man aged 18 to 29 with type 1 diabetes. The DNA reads TGTGCCAGCAGTATCCCCGCGAGAAATGAGCAGTTCTTC. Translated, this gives CASSIPARNEQFF.